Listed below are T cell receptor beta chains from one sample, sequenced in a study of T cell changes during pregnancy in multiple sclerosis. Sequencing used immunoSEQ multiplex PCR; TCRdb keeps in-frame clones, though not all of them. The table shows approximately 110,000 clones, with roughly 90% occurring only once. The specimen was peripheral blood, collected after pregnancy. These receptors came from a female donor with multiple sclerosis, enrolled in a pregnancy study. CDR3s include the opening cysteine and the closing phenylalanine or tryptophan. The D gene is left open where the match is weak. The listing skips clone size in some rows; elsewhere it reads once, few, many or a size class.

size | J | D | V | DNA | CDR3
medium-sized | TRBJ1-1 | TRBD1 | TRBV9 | TGTGCCAGCACGTCCCGACAGGGTGAAGCTTTCTTT | CASTSRQGEAFF
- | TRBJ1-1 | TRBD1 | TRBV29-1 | TGCAGCACACGTAGTTTAGGGACAGTTCCACCTGAAGCTTTCTTT | CSTRSLGTVPPEAFF
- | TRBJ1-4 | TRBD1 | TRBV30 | TGTGCCTCGTCGGGAGGGGGCAATGAAAAACTGTTTTTT | CASSGGGNEKLFF
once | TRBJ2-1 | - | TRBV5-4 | TGTGCCAGCAGCGGGCGGGTGTCCAATGAGCAGTTCTTC | CASSGRVSNEQFF
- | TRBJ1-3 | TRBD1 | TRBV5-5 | TGTGCCAGCAGGATCGAACTCCCGGGACAGGGGGCGCGGGGAAACACCATATATTTT | CASRIELPGQGARGNTIYF
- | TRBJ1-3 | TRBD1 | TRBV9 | TGTGCCAGCAGCCCACATGTACAGGGGGAGAGCTCTGGAAACACCATATATTTT | CASSPHVQGESSGNTIYF
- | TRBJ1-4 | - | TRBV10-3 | TGTGCCATCAGTGAGTCGGCGGGAACAGGTCGGGAAAAACTGTTTTTT | CAISESAGTGREKLFF
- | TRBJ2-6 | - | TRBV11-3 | TGTGCCAGCAGCAACACAGGCACTGGGGCCAACGTCCTGACTTTC | CASSNTGTGANVLTF
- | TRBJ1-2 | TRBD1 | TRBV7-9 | TGTGCCAGCAGCGGATCGACAGGGGGCTATGGCTACACCTTC | CASSGSTGGYGYTF
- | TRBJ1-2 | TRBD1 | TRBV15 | TGTGCCACCAGCGGACAGGGTGCCTATGGCTACACCTTC | CATSGQGAYGYTF
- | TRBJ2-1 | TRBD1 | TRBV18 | TGTGCCAGCTCACCACGGGACAGGGACTACAATGAGCAGTTCTTC | CASSPRDRDYNEQFF
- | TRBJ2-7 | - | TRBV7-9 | TGTGCCAGCGCGCTAGGTCAAAATGGGTACGAGCAGTACTTC | CASALGQNGYEQYF
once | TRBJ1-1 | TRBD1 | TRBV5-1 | TGCGCCAGCAGCAGGGACAGGTCGAACACTGAAGCTTTCTTT | CASSRDRSNTEAFF
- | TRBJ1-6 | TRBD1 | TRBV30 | TGTGCCGGGTACGAGGGGGCAACATATAATTCACCCCTCCACTTT | CAGYEGATYNSPLHF
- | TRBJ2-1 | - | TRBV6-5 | TGTGCCAGCAGTTACTACCGGGGTAGGTGGGATGAGCAGTTCTTC | CASSYYRGRWDEQFF
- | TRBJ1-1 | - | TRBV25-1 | TGTGCCAGCAGGAGGGTATCAGACACTGAAGCTTTCTTT | CASRRVSDTEAFF
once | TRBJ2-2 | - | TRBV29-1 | TGCAGCGTTGCGGGGGCCGGGGAGCTGTTTTTT | CSVAGAGELFF
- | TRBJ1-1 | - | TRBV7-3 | TGTGCCAGCACTGGGGCAGGGAACACTGAAGCTTTCTTT | CASTGAGNTEAFF
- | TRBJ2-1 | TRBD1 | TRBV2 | TGTGCCAGCATACAGGGGGTGGATTTTCGCGATGAGCAGTTCTTC | CASIQGVDFRDEQFF
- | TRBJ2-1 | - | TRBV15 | TGTGCCGCCGCGGAGGGGTCCTACAATGAGCAGTTCTTC | CAAAEGSYNEQFF
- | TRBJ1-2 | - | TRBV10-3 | TGTGCCATCAGTGAAGCCGGGGGTTTATATGGCTACACCTTC | CAISEAGGLYGYTF
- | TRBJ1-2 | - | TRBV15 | TGTGCCACCAGCAGAGCGGAAGGGGTCGGCTATGGCTACACCTTC | CATSRAEGVGYGYTF
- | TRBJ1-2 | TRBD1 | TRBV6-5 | TGTGCCAGCAGATTGACAGGGGGCTTCGGCTACACCTTC | CASRLTGGFGYTF
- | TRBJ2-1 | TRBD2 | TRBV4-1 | TGCGCCAGCAGCCATATGACCGGCGGGAGTAGTGGGTATGAGCAGTTCTTC | CASSHMTGGSSGYEQFF
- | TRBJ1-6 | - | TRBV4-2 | TGTGCCAGCAGCCAAGGGGAGGCCGGGGGTAATTCACCCCTCCACTTT | CASSQGEAGGNSPLHF
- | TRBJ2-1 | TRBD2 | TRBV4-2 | TGTGCCAGCAGCCAAGAGGCTACTAGCGGTTACAATGAGCAGTTCTTC | CASSQEATSGYNEQFF
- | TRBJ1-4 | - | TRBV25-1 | TGTGCCAGCAGTCCCCGGGGGGGTAATGAAAAACTGTTTTTT | CASSPRGGNEKLFF
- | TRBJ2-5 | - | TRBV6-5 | TGTGCCAGCAGTCCCCGGATGAACACGGGGACCCAGTACTTC | CASSPRMNTGTQYF
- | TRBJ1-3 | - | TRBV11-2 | TGTGCCAGCAGCTTAGGAGGCCTGCTCTGGGACACCATATATTTT | CASSLGGLLWDTIYF
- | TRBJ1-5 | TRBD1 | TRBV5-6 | TGTGCCAGCAGCTCTTACGACAGGGGGCCTGAAGTCAGCAATCAGCCCCAGCATTTT | CASSSYDRGPEVSNQPQHF
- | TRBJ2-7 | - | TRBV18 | TGTGCCAGCTCACGAATAACCGGGGGATGGGACGAGCAGTACTTC | CASSRITGGWDEQYF
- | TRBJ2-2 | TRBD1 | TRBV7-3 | TGTGCCAGCAGCTTTGGGACAGGAAACACCGGGGAGCTGTTTTTT | CASSFGTGNTGELFF
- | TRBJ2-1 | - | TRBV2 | TGTGCCAGCCACCACGTTAGCGTTGAGCAGTTCTTC | CASHHVSVEQFF
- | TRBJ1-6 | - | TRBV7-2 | TGTGCCAGCAGCTTAGAAACAAGGGGAAATTCACCCCTCCACTTT | CASSLETRGNSPLHF
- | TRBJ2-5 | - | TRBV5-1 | TGCGCCAGCAGTTTTGAAATCCCAGGGAAACAAGAGACCCAGTACTTC | CASSFEIPGKQETQYF
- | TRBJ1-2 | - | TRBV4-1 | TGCGCCAGCAGCCACCCACTCCGGGACACCCATGGCTACACCTTC | CASSHPLRDTHGYTF
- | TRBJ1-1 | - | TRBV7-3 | TGTGCCAGCAGCTTAGCCGCGACAGCGAACACTGAAGCTTTCTTT | CASSLAATANTEAFF
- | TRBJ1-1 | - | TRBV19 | TGTGCCAGTAGTACCACAGGGAAAACTGAAGCTTTCTTT | CASSTTGKTEAFF
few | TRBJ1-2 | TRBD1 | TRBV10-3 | TGTGCCATCAGTGATGCCGGGACAGGGGGAGGTGGCTACACCTTC | CAISDAGTGGGGYTF
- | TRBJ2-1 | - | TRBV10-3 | TGTGCCATCAGTGAGTCCGGCGGTGCGGGTAACAATGAGCAGTTCTTC | CAISESGGAGNNEQFF
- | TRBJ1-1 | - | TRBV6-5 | TGTGCCAGCAGTTCCAGGGGAAGGGGCACTGAAGCTTTCTTT | CASSSRGRGTEAFF
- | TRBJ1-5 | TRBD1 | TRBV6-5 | TGTGCCAGCAGCCAGGGGGGTCATCAGCCCCAGCATTTT | CASSQGGHQPQHF
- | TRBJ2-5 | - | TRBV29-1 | TGCAGCGGCGACGGAGGGACAGATCAAGAGACCCAGTACTTC | CSGDGGTDQETQYF
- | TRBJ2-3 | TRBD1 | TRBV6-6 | TGTGCCAGCAGTTACGGACAGGTCGCGAATACGCAGTATTTT | CASSYGQVANTQYF
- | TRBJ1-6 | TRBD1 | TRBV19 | TGTGCCAGTAGGAGCCCGACAGGGGCAACTTCACCCCTCCACTTT | CASRSPTGATSPLHF
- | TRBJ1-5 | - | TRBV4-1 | TGCGCCAGCAGCCAAGATGGGCAAAGCAATCAGCCCCAGCATTTT | CASSQDGQSNQPQHF
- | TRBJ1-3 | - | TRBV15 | TGTGCCACCCTCAACGACCGAGGGGGAAACACCATATATTTT | CATLNDRGGNTIYF
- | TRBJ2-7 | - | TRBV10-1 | TGCGCCAGCAGTGGGGTACAGGAACGCTACGAGCAGTACTTC | CASSGVQERYEQYF
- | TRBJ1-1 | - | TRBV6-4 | TGTGCCAGCAGTGACTCTGGACAGAACACTGAAGCTTTCTTT | CASSDSGQNTEAFF
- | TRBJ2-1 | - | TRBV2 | TGTGCCAGCAGTGACCCCAAGAGCGAAATTGTCCGCAATGAGCAGTTCTTC | CASSDPKSEIVRNEQFF
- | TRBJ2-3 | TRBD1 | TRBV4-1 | TGCGCCAGCAGCCAACAGACAGGGAGCACAGATACGCAGTATTTT | CASSQQTGSTDTQYF
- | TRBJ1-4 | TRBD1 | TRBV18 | TGTGCCAGCTCACCCAATTTTGACAGGGAACATGAAAAACTGTTTTTT | CASSPNFDREHEKLFF
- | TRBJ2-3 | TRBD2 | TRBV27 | TGTGCCAGCAGTTTGGAACTAGCGCATACGCAGTATTTT | CASSLELAHTQYF
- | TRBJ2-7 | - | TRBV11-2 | TGTGCCAGCAGCTTCGGCGGACAGTACTCCTACGAGCAGTACTTC | CASSFGGQYSYEQYF
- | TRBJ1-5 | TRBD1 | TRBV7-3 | TGTGCCAGCAGGGCCGGGACAGGGGGCGCAAGGCAGCCCCAGCATTTT | CASRAGTGGARQPQHF
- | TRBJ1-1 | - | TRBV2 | TGTGCCAGCAGTGAAGCAGTGGCGGTTGAAGCTTTCTTT | CASSEAVAVEAFF